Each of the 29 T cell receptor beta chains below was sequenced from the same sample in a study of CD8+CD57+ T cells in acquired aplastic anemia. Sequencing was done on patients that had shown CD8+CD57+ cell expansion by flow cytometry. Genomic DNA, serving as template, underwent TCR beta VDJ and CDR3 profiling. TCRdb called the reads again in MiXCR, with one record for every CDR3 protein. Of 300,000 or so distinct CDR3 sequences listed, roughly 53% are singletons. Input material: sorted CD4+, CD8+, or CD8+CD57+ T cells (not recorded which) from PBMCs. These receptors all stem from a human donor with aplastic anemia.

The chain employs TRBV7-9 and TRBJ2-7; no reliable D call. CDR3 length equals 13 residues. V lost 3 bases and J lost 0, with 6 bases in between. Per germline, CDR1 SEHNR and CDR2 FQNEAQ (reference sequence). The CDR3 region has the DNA TGTGCCAGCAGCTTTGCTAGCTCCTACGAGCAGTACTTC. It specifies CASSFASSYEQYF.

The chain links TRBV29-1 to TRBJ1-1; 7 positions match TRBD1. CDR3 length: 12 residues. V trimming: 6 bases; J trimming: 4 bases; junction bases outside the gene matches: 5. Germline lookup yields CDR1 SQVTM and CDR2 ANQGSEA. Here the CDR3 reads CSVVTGATEAFF. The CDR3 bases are TGCAGCGTGGTTACAGGGGCCACTGAAGCTTTCTTT.

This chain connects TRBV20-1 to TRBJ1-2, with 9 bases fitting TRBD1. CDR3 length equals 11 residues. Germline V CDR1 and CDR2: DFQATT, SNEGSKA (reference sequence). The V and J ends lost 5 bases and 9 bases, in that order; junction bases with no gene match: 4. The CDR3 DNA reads TGCAGTGCTCCGGGACAGGGTAGCTACACCTTC. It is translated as CSAPGQGSYTF.

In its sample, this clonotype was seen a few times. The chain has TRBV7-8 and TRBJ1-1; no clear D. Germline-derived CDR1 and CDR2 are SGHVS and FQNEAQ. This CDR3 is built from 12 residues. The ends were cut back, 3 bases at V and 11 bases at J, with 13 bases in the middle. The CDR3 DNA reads TGTGCCAGCAGCTTTTCGCTCCCCTCGGCTTTCTTT. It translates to CASSFSLPSAFF.

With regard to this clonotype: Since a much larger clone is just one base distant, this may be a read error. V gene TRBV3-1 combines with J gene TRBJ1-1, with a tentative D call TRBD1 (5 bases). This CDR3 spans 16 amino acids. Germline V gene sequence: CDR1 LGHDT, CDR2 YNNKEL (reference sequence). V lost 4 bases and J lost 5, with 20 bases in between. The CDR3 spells CASSLLTRGVSTEAFF. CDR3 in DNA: TGTGCCAGCAGCCTTCTGACAAGGGGCGTTAGTACTGAAGCTTTCTTT.

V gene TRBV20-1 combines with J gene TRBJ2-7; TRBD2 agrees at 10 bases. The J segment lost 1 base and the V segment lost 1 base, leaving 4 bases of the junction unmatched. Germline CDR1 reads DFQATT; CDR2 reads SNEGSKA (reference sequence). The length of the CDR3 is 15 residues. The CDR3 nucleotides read TGCAGTGCTAGAGGCGGGACTAGCGCATCCTACGAGCAGTACTTC. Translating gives CSARGGTSASYEQYF.

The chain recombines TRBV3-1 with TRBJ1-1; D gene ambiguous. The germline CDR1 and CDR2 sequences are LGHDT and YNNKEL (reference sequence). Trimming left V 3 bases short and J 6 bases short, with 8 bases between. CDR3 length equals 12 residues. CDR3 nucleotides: TGTGCCAGCAGCCACCGATGGGCTGAAGCTTTCTTT. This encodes CASSHRWAEAFF.

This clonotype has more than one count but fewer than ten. For the CDR3, the DNA is TGTGCCAGCAGTGTCGTTTCTAGCTCCTCCGCCACAGATACGCAGTATTTT. Translation: CASSVVSSSSATDTQYF. The chain employs TRBV6-1 and TRBJ2-3; tentatively, D is TRBD2 (5 bases). V shed 4 bases and J shed 2 bases, with 19 bases lying between them. Germline CDR1 MNHNS, CDR2 SASEGT. The length of the CDR3 is 17 residues.

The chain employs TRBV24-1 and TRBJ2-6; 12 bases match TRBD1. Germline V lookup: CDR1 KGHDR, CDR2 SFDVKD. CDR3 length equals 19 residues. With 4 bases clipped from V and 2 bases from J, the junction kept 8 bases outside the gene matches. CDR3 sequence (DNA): TGTGCCACCAGTGACGGGACAGGGGGCAGGTCAACTGGGGCCAACGTCCTGACTTTC. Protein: CATSDGTGGRSTGANVLTF.

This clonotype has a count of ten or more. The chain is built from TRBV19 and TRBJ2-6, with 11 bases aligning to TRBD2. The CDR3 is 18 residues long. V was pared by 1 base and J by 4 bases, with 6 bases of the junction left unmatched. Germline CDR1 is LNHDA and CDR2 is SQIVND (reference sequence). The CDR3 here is CASSIGFLAGGGANVLTF. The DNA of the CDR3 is TGTGCCAGTAGTATAGGATTCCTAGCGGGAGGCGGGGCCAACGTCCTGACTTTC.

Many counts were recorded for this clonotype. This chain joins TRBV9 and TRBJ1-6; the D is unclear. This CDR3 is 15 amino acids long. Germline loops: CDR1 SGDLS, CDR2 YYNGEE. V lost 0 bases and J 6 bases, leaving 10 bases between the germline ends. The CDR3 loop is CASSVEAQANSPLHF. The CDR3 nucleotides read TGTGCCAGCAGCGTAGAGGCCCAGGCTAATTCACCCCTCCACTTT.

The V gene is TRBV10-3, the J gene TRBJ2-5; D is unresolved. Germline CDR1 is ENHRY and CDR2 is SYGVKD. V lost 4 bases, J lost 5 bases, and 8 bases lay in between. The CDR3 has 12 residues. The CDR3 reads CAISGERETQYF. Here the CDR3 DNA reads TGTGCCATCAGTGGGGAACGGGAGACCCAGTACTTC.

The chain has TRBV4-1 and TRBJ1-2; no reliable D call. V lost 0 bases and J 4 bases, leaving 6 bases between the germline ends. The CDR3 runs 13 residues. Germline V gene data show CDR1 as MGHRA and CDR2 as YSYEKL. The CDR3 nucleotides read TGCGCCAGCAGCCAAGATCCCATCTATGGCTACACCTTC. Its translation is CASSQDPIYGYTF.

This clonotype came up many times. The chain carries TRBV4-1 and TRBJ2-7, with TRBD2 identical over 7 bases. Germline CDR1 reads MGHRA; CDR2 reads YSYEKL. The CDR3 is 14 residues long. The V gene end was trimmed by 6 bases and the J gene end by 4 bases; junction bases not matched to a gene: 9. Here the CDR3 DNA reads TGCGCCAGCAGGATCGAGGGAGGGCCGTACGAGCAGTACTTC. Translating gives CASRIEGGPYEQYF.

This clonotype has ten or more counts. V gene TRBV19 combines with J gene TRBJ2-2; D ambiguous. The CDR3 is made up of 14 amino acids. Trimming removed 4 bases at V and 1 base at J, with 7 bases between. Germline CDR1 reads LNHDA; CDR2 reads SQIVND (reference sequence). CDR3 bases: TGTGCCAGTAGTAATAGTCTGAACACCGGGGAGCTGTTTTTT. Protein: CASSNSLNTGELFF.

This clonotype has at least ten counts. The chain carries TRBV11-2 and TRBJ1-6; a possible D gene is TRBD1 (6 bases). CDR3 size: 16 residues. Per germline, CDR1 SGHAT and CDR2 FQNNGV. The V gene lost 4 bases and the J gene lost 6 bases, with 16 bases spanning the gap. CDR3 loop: CASSSGGGAGNSPLHF. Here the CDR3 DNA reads TGTGCCAGCAGCTCGGGGGGGGGCGCGGGTAATTCACCCCTCCACTTT.

This chain's CDR3 is CSVDWQNTDTQYF. CDR3 nucleotide sequence: TGCAGCGTTGATTGGCAGAACACAGATACGCAGTATTTT. The chain carries TRBV29-1 and TRBJ2-3; D gene uncertain. CDR3 size: 13 residues. Trimming removed 3 bases at V and 2 bases at J, with 9 bases between. The germline V gene has CDR1 SQVTM and CDR2 ANQGSEA.

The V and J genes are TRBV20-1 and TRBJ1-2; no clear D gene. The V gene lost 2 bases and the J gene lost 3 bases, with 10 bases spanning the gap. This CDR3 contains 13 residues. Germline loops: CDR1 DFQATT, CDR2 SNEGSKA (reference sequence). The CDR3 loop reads CSARSGRDYGYTF. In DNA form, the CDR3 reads TGCAGTGCTAGATCCGGGAGAGACTATGGCTACACCTTC.

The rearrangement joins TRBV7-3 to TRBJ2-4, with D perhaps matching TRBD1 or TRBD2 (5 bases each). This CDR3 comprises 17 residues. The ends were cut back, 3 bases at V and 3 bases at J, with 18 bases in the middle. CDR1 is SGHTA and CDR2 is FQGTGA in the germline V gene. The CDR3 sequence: CASSLGPGTGDKNIQYF. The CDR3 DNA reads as TGTGCCAGCAGCTTGGGACCGGGAACAGGAGACAAAAACATTCAGTACTTC.

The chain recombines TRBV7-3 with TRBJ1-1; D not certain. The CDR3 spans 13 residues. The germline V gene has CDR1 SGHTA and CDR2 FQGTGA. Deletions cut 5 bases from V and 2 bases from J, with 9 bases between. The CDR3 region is CASSLNANTEAFF. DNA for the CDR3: TGTGCCAGCAGCCTAAACGCAAACACTGAAGCTTTCTTT. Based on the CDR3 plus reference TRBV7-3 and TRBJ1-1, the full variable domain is GAGVSQTPSNKVTEKGKYVELRCDPISGHTALYWYRQSLGQGPEFLIYFQGTGAADDSGLPNDRFFAVRPEGSVSTLKIQRTERGDSAVYLCASSLNANTEAFFGQGTRLTVV.

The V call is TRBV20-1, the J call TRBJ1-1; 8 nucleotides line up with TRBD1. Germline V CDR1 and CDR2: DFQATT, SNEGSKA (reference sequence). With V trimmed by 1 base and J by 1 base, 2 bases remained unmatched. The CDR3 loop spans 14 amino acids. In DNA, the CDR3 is TGCAGTGCTAGAGGGACAGGGCGGAACACTGAAGCTTTCTTT. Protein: CSARGTGRNTEAFF.

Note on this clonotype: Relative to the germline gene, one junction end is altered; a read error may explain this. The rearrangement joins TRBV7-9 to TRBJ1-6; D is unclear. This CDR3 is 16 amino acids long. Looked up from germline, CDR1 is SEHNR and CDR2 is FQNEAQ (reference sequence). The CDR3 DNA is TGCGCCAGCAGCCAAGATTATAGGGTATGGTCCTCACCCCTCCACTTT. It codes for CASSQDYRVWSSPLHF.

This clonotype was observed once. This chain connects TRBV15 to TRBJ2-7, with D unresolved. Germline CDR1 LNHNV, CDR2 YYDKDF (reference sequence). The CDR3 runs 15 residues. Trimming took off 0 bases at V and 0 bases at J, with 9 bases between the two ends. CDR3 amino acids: CATSRDLGNSYEQYF. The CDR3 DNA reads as TGTGCCACCAGCAGAGATCTCGGCAACTCCTACGAGCAGTACTTC. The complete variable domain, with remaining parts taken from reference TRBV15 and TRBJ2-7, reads DAMVIQNPRYQVTQFGKPVTLSCSQTLNHNVMYWYQQKSSQAPKLLFHYYDKDFNNEADTPDNFQSRRPNTSFCFLDIRSPGLGDTAMYLCATSRDLGNSYEQYFGPGTRLTVT.

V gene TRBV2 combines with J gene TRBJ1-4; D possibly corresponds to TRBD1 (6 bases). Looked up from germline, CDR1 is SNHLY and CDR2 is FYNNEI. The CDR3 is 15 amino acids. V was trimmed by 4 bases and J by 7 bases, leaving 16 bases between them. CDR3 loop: CASSGGGRVVEKLFF. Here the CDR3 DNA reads TGTGCCAGCAGTGGTGGGGGGCGGGTAGTTGAAAAACTGTTTTTT.

CDR3 in amino acids: CASSGQGVQPQHF. The CDR3 DNA sequence: TGTGCCAGCAGCGGACAGGGGGTCCAGCCCCAGCATTTT. The chain is built from TRBV7-2 and TRBJ1-5, with 10 bases identical to TRBD1. The germline V gene has CDR1 SGHTA and CDR2 FQGNSA. Germline trimming cut 5 bases from V and 7 bases from J; bases unmatched to any gene: 2. The CDR3 length is 13 residues.

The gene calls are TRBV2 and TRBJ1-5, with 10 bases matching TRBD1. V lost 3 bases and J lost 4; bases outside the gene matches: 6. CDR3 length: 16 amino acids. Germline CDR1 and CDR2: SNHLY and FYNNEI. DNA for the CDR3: TGTGCCAGCAGTGAGACGGGACAGGGGAGGAATCAGCCCCAGCATTTT. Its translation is CASSETGQGRNQPQHF.

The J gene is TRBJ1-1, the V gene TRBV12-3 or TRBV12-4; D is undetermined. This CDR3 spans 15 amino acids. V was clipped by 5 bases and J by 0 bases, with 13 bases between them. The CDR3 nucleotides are TGTGCCAGCAGTGCCCCCCAGGCGGTGAACACTGAAGCTTTCTTT. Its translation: CASSAPQAVNTEAFF.

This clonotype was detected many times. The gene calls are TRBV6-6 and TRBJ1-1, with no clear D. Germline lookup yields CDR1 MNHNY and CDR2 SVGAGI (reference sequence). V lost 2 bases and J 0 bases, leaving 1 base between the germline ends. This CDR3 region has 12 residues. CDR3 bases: TGTGCCAGCAGTTACGTGAACACTGAAGCTTTCTTT. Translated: CASSYVNTEAFF.

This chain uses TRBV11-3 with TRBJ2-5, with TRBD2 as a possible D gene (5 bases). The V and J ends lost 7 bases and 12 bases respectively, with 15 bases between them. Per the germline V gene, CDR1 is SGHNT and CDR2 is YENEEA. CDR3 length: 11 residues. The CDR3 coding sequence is TGTGCCAGCACTCGCGGGTTCGAAGAGTACTTC. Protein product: CASTRGFEEYF.